These 18 T cell receptor beta chains were sequenced from one sample in a study of T cells in women clearing cervical HPV infection. Using immunoSEQ multiplex PCR, the repertoire was profiled, and TCRdb retains in-frame clones only, with some absent. The specimen's table records about 30,000 clones. Sequenced sample: blood buffy coat. These receptor sequences come from a woman aged 18 to 75 with a cervical HPV16 infection that either progressed to CIN3+ or cleared (not recorded which).

On this clone itself: The junction does not match germline at one end; this may be a read error. The CDR3 extends 3 residues past the end of the read, so its final part is completed from the germline J gene. The sample contains more than one DNA sequence encoding this CDR3. J is TRBJ1-3 and V is TRBV19; TRBD1 matches 7 bases. The CDR3 length is 15 residues. Germline values: CDR1 LNHDA, CDR2 SQIVND (reference sequence). CDR3 DNA (partial): TGTGCCAGTAGTATCCTACTGGGACAGAAGAACACA. Protein: CASSILLGQKNT. In full, the CDR3 is CASSILLGQKNTIYF.

A remark on this clone: The CDR3 end lies 3 residues beyond the end of the read and is filled in from the germline J gene. The chain is built from TRBV5-1 and TRBJ2-2, with a tentative D call TRBD2 (7 bases). V lost 4 bases and J 4 bases, leaving 17 bases between the germline ends. The V gene's germline CDR1 is SGHRS and CDR2 YFSETQ. The CDR3 has 16 amino acids. The CDR3 DNA, read in part, is TGCGCCAGCAGCCCGACGAGGCGGGGGCCCACCGGGGAG. Amino acids: CASSPTRRGPTGE. The whole CDR3 reads CASSPTRRGPTGELFF.

Concerning this clone itself: Read sequence stops 3 residues before the CDR3 end, and the germline J gene provides the missing end. The rearrangement uses TRBV12-3 or TRBV12-4 and TRBJ2-4; 7 bases align to TRBD2. This CDR3 has 15 residues. With V trimmed by 6 bases and J by 8 bases, 13 bases remained unmatched. The sequenced CDR3 bases are TGTGCCAGCAGACTCAGCGGGGTAGGGAAGGACATT. Translating it yields CASRLSGVGKDI. The whole CDR3 sequence is CASRLSGVGKDIQYF.

About this clone: The read terminates 3 residues before the CDR3 end, so the remaining end is supplied by the germline J gene. The V and J genes are TRBV2 and TRBJ2-2, with a tentative D call TRBD1 (6 bases). The CDR3 totals 16 residues. Germline-derived CDR1 and CDR2 are SNHLY and FYNNEI. CDR3 DNA (partial): TGTGCCAGCAGACCTTATGGGGGCAAGTATAATTCACCG. Translated, it gives CASRPYGGKYNSP. The complete CDR3 reads CASRPYGGKYNSPLFF.

As concerns this clone: Coverage ceases 3 residues before the CDR3 finishes, and the germline J gene fills in the end. The gene calls are TRBV18 and TRBJ2-2; 8 bases are a match to TRBD1. Germline CDR1 KGHSH, CDR2 LQKENI. The CDR3 has 16 residues. J gave up 1 base and V 2 bases, and 3 bases lay outside the gene matches. The CDR3 loop reads CASSPFGTGNTGELFF. The CDR3 DNA, read in part, is TGTGCCAGCTCACCATTCGGGACAGGGAACACCGGGGAG.

Concerning this clone: The missing CDR3 end, 3 residues past where the read stops, is filled in from the germline J gene. V gene TRBV14 combines with J gene TRBJ1-2; 7 nucleotides align to TRBD1. V lost 1 base to trimming and J lost 3 bases; unmatched junction nucleotides: 8. Germline CDR1 SGHDN, CDR2 FVKESK. The CDR3 runs 16 residues. CDR3 DNA (partial): TGTGCCAGCAGCCAAGCCTACAGGGGTCTTTACTATGGC. Translating it yields CASSQAYRGLYYG. The full CDR3 sequence reads CASSQAYRGLYYGYTF. The full variable domain, rest sourced from reference TRBV14 and TRBJ1-2, is EAGVTQFPSHSVIEKGQTVTLRCDPISGHDNLYWYRRVMGKEIKFLLHFVKESKQDESGMPNNRFLAERTGGTYSTLKVQPAELEDSGVYFCASSQAYRGLYYGYTFGSGTRLTVV.

Remarks on this clone: The read ends 3 residues early relative to the CDR3; the germline J gene fills the gap. The V and J genes are TRBV18 and TRBJ1-1; D gene ambiguous. This CDR3 has 13 residues. Trimming cost V 6 bases and J 0 bases, with 8 bases left between them. The germline gives CDR1 KGHSH, CDR2 LQKENI. CDR3 DNA (partial): TGTGCCAGCTCTACAGAGCTGAACACTGAA. Amino acids: CASSTELNTE. The CDR3, in full, reads CASSTELNTEAFF.

A note on this clone: The read ends 3 residues early relative to the CDR3; the germline J gene fills the gap. The chain carries TRBV5-1 and TRBJ2-7; possibly TRBD1 for D (7 bases). V gave up 0 bases and J gave up 2 bases, with 12 bases separating them. This CDR3 region has 15 residues. Germline V gene data show CDR1 as SGHRS and CDR2 as YFSETQ. The CDR3 protein is CASSLGGRGAYEQYF. Incomplete CDR3 DNA: TGCGCCAGCAGCTTGGGCGGCAGGGGGGCCTACGAG.

Worth noting for this clone: The read falls 3 residues short of the CDR3 end, and the missing part is taken from the germline J gene. This chain connects TRBV20-1 to TRBJ1-6, with a tentative D call TRBD1 (6 bases). Germline lookup yields CDR1 DFQATT and CDR2 SNEGSKA (reference sequence). The ends were cut back, 1 base at V and 8 bases at J, with 12 bases in the middle. This CDR3 is built from 14 residues. The CDR3 reads CSARVRGGYSPLHF. The sequenced part of the CDR3 DNA is TGCAGTGCTAGAGTTAGGGGGGGATATTCACCC.

The CDR3 sequence: CASTGLATNEKLFF. Partial CDR3 DNA: TGTGCCAGCACAGGACTAGCAACTAATGAAAAA. The chain has TRBV2 and TRBJ1-4; no clear D gene. The sequenced fragment ends 3 residues before the CDR3 boundary, so the rest is inferred from the germline J gene. Deletions cut 7 bases from V and 0 bases from J, with 9 bases between. Germline CDR1 SNHLY, CDR2 FYNNEI. CDR3 length: 14 amino acids. The full variable domain, completed using reference TRBV2 and TRBJ1-4, is EPEVTQTPSHQVTQMGQEVILRCVPISNHLYFYWYRQILGQKVEFLVSFYNNEISEKSEIFDDQFSVERPDGSNFTLKIRSTKLEDSAMYFCASTGLATNEKLFFGSGTQLSVL.

The CDR3 sequence is CASRPEGWMQLFF. The CDR3 bases that were read are TGTGCCAGCAGACCCGAGGGGTGGATGCAA. The genes are TRBV7-9 and TRBJ1-4, with D maybe TRBD1 (5 bases). The read terminates 3 residues before the CDR3 end, so the remaining end is supplied by the germline J gene. CDR1 and CDR2 from the germline V gene are SEHNR and FQNEAQ (reference sequence). The CDR3 is 13 amino acids.

Remarks on this clone: From the germline J gene comes the end of the CDR3, since the read stops 3 residues before it. V usage is TRBV2 and J usage is TRBJ2-2; 7 bases align to TRBD2. The CDR3 contains 13 residues. Per germline, CDR1 SNHLY and CDR2 FYNNEI. The DNA read from the CDR3 is TGTGCCGGCGGGGGATATCGAGGGGAAAAG. It translates to CAGGGYRGEK. In full, the CDR3 is CAGGGYRGEKLFF.

With respect to this clone: The DNA ends 3 residues before the CDR3 does, and the rest of the CDR3 is filled in from the germline J gene. The J gene is TRBJ2-5, the V gene TRBV3-1 (or the pseudogene TRBV3-2); D is undetermined. The CDR3 loop spans 15 amino acids. Trimming took off 4 bases at V and 3 bases at J, with 15 bases between the two ends. Germline V gives CDR1 LGHDT, CDR2 YNNKEL (reference sequence). This chain's CDR3 is CASSPRGRSEETQYF. The DNA read from the CDR3 is TGTGCCAGCAGCCCACGTGGGCGATCCGAAGAGACC.

A word on this clone: The read falls 3 residues short of the CDR3 end, and the missing part is taken from the germline J gene. This chain joins TRBV2 and TRBJ2-3, with 7 bases identical to TRBD1. Germline loops: CDR1 SNHLY, CDR2 FYNNEI. CDR3 length: 12 amino acids. The covered CDR3 bases are TGTGCCAGCGGAAGGACAGGCGGGACG. Protein: CASGRTGGT. The full-length CDR3 reads as CASGRTGGTQYF.

For this clone: The CDR3 end is not reached by the read, which stops 3 residues before it; the germline J gene fills it in. V and J are TRBV2 and TRBJ2-7; D is unclear. Germline-derived CDR1 and CDR2 are SNHLY and FYNNEI. V lost 6 bases, J lost 3 bases, and 6 bases lay in between. The CDR3 length is 11 residues. CDR3 sequence reads: CASSQFYEQYF. The CDR3 bases that were read are TGTGCCAGCAGCCAGTTCTACGAG.

With regard to this clone: The read ends 3 residues early relative to the CDR3; the germline J gene fills the gap. This sequence joins TRBV11-2 and TRBJ1-1; D remains ambiguous. CDR3 length equals 13 residues. With 5 bases removed from V and 5 bases from J, the gap between germline ends came to 12 bases. Germline V gene data show CDR1 as SGHAT and CDR2 as FQNNGV. CDR3 DNA (partial): TGTGCCAGCAGCCCGCACGAGAGGACTGAA. It yields the protein CASSPHERTE. The CDR3 in full is CASSPHERTEAFF.

Considering frequency, this clone is medium-sized. The read gets to within 3 residues of the CDR3 end, and the germline J gene fills in the rest. The chain links TRBV19 to TRBJ2-5; 9 bases are shared with TRBD2. The CDR3 extends over 13 amino acids. V shed 6 bases, J shed 5 bases, and the junction held 4 bases outside the gene matches. CDR1 and CDR2 from the germline V gene are LNHDA and SQIVND (reference sequence). The sequenced part of the CDR3 DNA is TGTGCCAGTAGCGGGACTAGCCGCGAGACC. This codes for CASSGTSRET. The full CDR3 protein reads CASSGTSRETQYF. Combining the CDR3 with reference TRBV19 and TRBJ2-5 gives the whole variable domain DGGITQSPKYLFRKEGQNVTLSCEQNLNHDAMYWYRQDPGQGLRLIYYSQIVNDFQKGDIAEGYSVSREKKESFPLTVTSAQKNPTAFYLCASSGTSRETQYFGPGTRLLVL.

A note on this clone: Read sequence stops 3 residues before the CDR3 end, and the germline J gene provides the missing end. This rearrangement joins TRBV9 to TRBJ2-1; TRBD2 aligns across 9 bases. CDR1 is SGDLS and CDR2 is YYNGEE in the germline V gene. Trimming took 1 base from V and 7 from J; bases not matched to a gene: 6. This CDR3 has 15 amino acids. The CDR3 here is CASSVKAGGRNEQFF. CDR3 DNA (partial): TGTGCCAGCAGCGTAAAAGCGGGGGGTCGGAATGAG. Using reference TRBV9 and TRBJ2-1 for the parts outside the CDR3, the full variable domain is DSGVTQTPKHLITATGQRVTLRCSPRSGDLSVYWYQQSLDQGLQFLIQYYNGEERAKGNILERFSAQQFPDLHSELNLSSLELGDSALYFCASSVKAGGRNEQFFGPGTRLTVL.